This TCR beta chain originates from a study of T cell responses to AZD1222 COVID-19 vaccine. The V end lost 4 bases, the J end lost 1 base, and 7 bases lay between the germline ends. CDR3 size: 13 residues. Germline V gene lookup returns CDR1 SGHAT and CDR2 FQDESV (reference sequence). Of note for this clone: The antigen remains unidentified.

Study-wide points: Receipt of two AZD1222 doses was followed by a rise in Spike-specific TCR breadth and depth.

TCRdb's table, derived via immunoSEQ multiplex PCR, lists solely in-frame clones and lacks some. Of around 120,000 clones in the sample, 80% to 95% are singletons; the top ten hold roughly 1.1%. The specimen comprised peripheral blood, sampled 28 days after the second AZD1222 dose. The sequence derives from an adult who received the AZD1222 COVID-19 vaccine. The chain has TRBV11-1 and TRBJ1-1; D unresolved. The CDR3 sequence: CASSWGRNTEAFF. The DNA for the CDR3 is TGTGCCAGCAGCTGGGGTAGGAACACTGAAGCTTTCTTT. Variable domain in full (rest from reference TRBV11-1 and TRBJ1-1): EAEVAQSPRYKITEKSQAVAFWCDPISGHATLYWYRQILGQGPELLVQFQDESVVDDSQLPKDRFSAERLKGVDSTLKIQPAELGDSAMYLCASSWGRNTEAFFGQGTRLTVV.